Presented here are 20 T cell receptor beta chains from one specimen sequenced in a study of read filtering for tumor transcriptome and immune sequencing (dated by TCRdb to about 2020). The instrument was an Illumina HiSeq 4000. The Immunoverse kit was used to build TCR libraries from roughly 440 ng RNA, with molecular barcoded adaptors covering alpha/delta and beta/gamma chains. TCRdb itself trimmed the public reads at Q25 with fastp, ran MiXCR and retained productive beta chains. Rows matching on CDR3 protein sequence are summarized as one entry with the most common DNA and genes. This sample comprises about 39,000 distinct CDR3 sequences, roughly an eighth of them detected only once. The top ten clones comprise 5.5% to 7% of the sample. The sequenced material came from a population of CD138-negative cells sorted from bone marrow. The cell subset or site label corresponds to: bone marrow mononuclear cells depleted of CD138+ plasma/myeloma cells by negative magnetic selection. Source of these receptors: a donor over 35 with multiple myeloma.

Many counts were recorded for this clonotype. The chain employs TRBV5-1 and TRBJ2-1; maybe TRBD2 (5 bases). V lost 4 bases and J 8 bases, leaving 19 bases between the germline ends. The CDR3 loop spans 15 amino acids. CDR1 SGHRS and CDR2 YFSETQ come from the germline V gene. CDR3 nucleotide sequence: TGCGCCAGCAGCCTGTGGAGGTTAGGTGTCGATGAGCAGTTCTTC. Amino acids: CASSLWRLGVDEQFF.

The rearrangement links TRBV12-3 or TRBV12-4 to TRBJ2-7; 8 nucleotides agree with TRBD1. J gave up 7 bases and V 5 bases, and 7 bases lay outside the gene matches. The CDR3 extends over 13 amino acids. CDR3 residues: CASSRIDRGEQYF. CDR3 coding DNA: TGTGCCAGCAGTAGGATTGACAGGGGTGAGCAGTACTTC.

This clonotype was detected a few times. A much more abundant neighbour one base away suggests this may be a read error. The conserved closing phenylalanine or tryptophan is absent in this CDR3, likely reflecting a read error. The chain combines TRBV11-3 with TRBJ2-2; 10 bases fit TRBD1. After removal of 7 bases from V and 7 bases from J, the junction contained 9 bases not matched to a gene. CDR3 length equals 15 residues. CDR1 and CDR2 from the germline V gene are SGHNT and YENEEA. CDR3 region: CASILRQGAIGELFL. DNA for the CDR3: TGTGCCAGCATCCTAAGACAGGGGGCGATCGGGGAGCTGTTTCTT.

This clonotype was seen a few times. The rearrangement uses TRBV5-1 and TRBJ1-1; D remains ambiguous. CDR1 SGHRS and CDR2 YFSETQ come from the germline V gene. The CDR3 has 15 residues. V lost 4 bases to trimming and J lost 1 base, with 14 bases between them. CDR3 region: CASSLDGRTNTEAFF. The CDR3 nucleotides read TGCGCCAGCAGCCTGGATGGCAGGACGAACACTGAAGCTTTCTTT.

This clonotype was seen more than once but under ten times. A much larger clonotype is one base distant, so this may be a read error. Since no conserved phenylalanine or tryptophan closes the CDR3, a read error is the likely cause. The chain employs TRBV7-9 and TRBJ2-1; TRBD2 aligns across 10 bases. CDR1 and CDR2 (germline): SEHNR, FQNEAQ (reference sequence). This CDR3 comprises 14 residues. With V trimmed by 5 bases and J by 9 bases, 7 bases remained unmatched. The CDR3 coding sequence is TGTGCCAGCAGCCGTTCCCTAGCGGGGGCTGAGCAGTTCCTC. Translation gives CASSRSLAGAEQFL.

The sample holds many counts of this clonotype. One end of the junction varies from germline; a read error may be responsible. The genes are TRBV28 and TRBJ2-1; D is unclear. Germline lookup yields CDR1 MDHEN and CDR2 SYDVKM. The CDR3 spans 11 residues. The CDR3: CASSPYNEQSF. The DNA of the CDR3 is TGTGCCAGCAGCCCATACAATGAGCAGTCCTTC.

This clonotype is medium-sized within its sample. The chain recombines TRBV27 with TRBJ2-7; 9 positions match TRBD2. Per germline, CDR1 MNHEY and CDR2 SMNVEV (reference sequence). The CDR3 is 14 residues long. V shed 2 bases, J shed 9 bases, and the junction held 8 bases outside the gene matches. Here the CDR3 DNA reads TGTGCCAGCAGTTTAGCGGCTAGCGGGACGGGGCAGTACTTC. Translation gives CASSLAASGTGQYF.

This clonotype was counted many times. The chain is built from TRBV29-1 and TRBJ2-7; TRBD1 matches at 8 bases. The CDR3 consists of 15 residues. Germline CDR1 SQVTM, CDR2 ANQGSEA. J lost 6 bases, V lost 4 bases, and 14 bases had no gene match. CDR3 sequence reads: CSVARKRNTGGEQYF. In DNA form, the CDR3 reads TGCAGCGTTGCCCGAAAAAGAAACACAGGGGGCGAGCAGTACTTC.

This clonotype was detected ten times or more. This rearrangement joins TRBV7-9 to TRBJ1-4; D may be TRBD1 (5 bases). Trimming pared 5 bases from V and 0 bases from J, leaving 7 bases between. Germline V gene sequence: CDR1 SEHNR, CDR2 FQNEAQ (reference sequence). The CDR3 length is 14 residues. The DNA for the CDR3 is TGTGCCAGCAGCCTGGACACAACTAATGAAAAACTGTTTTTT. Translating it yields CASSLDTTNEKLFF.

This clonotype was observed at least ten times. This chain connects TRBV19 to TRBJ2-5, with 8 bases lining up with TRBD1. In germline, CDR1 is LNHDA, CDR2 SQIVND (reference sequence). V lost 5 bases to trimming and J lost 4 bases; unmatched junction nucleotides: 6. This CDR3 has 14 residues. Written as DNA, the CDR3 is TGTGCCAGTAGTGCCGGGGACAGGTTAGAGACCCAGTACTTC. This codes for CASSAGDRLETQYF. The variable domain in full, with the rest retrieved from reference TRBV19 and TRBJ2-5, is DGGITQSPKYLFRKEGQNVTLSCEQNLNHDAMYWYRQDPGQGLRLIYYSQIVNDFQKGDIAEGYSVSREKKESFPLTVTSAQKNPTAFYLCASSAGDRLETQYFGPGTRLLVL.

This rearrangement joins TRBV5-1 to TRBJ2-7; D perhaps matches TRBD2 (6 bases). This CDR3 region has 14 residues. The germline V and J ends were trimmed by 7 bases and 4 bases, with 18 bases remaining between them. Germline-derived CDR1 and CDR2 are SGHRS and YFSETQ. Here the CDR3 reads CASRDPGGAYEQYF. The CDR3 DNA follows: TGCGCCAGCCGGGACCCCGGAGGGGCGTACGAGCAGTACTTC.

This clonotype was seen only once. A far larger clone is a single base away, which makes a read error likely. The rearrangement links TRBV20-1 to TRBJ1-6, with D possibly matching TRBD1 (6 bases). From germline, CDR1 is DFQATT and CDR2 SNEGSKA (reference sequence). The CDR3 loop spans 15 amino acids. CDR3 sequence reads: CSARDPGGRGTEASF. CDR3 bases: TGCAGTGCTAGAGATCCCGGGGGGCGGGGAACTGAAGCTTCCTTT.

In this sample, this clonotype turned up many times. The rearrangement links TRBV2 to TRBJ1-5; tentative D call: TRBD1 (6 bases). Germline V gene data show CDR1 as SNHLY and CDR2 as FYNNEI. The CDR3 has 13 residues. Trimming removed 4 bases at V and 4 bases at J, with 8 bases between. The CDR3 here is CASSGDINQPQHF. In DNA, the CDR3 is TGTGCCAGCAGTGGGGACATTAATCAGCCCCAGCATTTT.

In this sample, this clonotype turned up many times. The chain employs TRBV5-1 and TRBJ2-2; D call uncertain. The germline gives CDR1 SGHRS, CDR2 YFSETQ. With 0 bases removed from V and 3 bases from J, the gap between germline ends came to 9 bases. CDR3 length equals 15 residues. The DNA of the CDR3 is TGCGCCAGCAGCTTGGAATCTTTTGACACCGGGGAGCTGTTTTTT. Its translation: CASSLESFDTGELFF.

This clonotype was counted many times. This chain connects TRBV6-1 to TRBJ2-3; perhaps TRBD2 as D (5 bases). The V end was cut by 1 base, the J end by 3 bases, with 8 bases between. From germline, CDR1 is MNHNS and CDR2 SASEGT. The CDR3 covers 14 residues. In DNA, the CDR3 is TGTGCCAGCAGTGAAGGAGGCGGGACAGATACGCAGTATTTT. Translating it yields CASSEGGGTDTQYF.

There are many counts of this clonotype. This sequence joins TRBV12-3 or TRBV12-4 and TRBJ2-1, with 12 bases matching TRBD2. V was pared by 6 bases and J by 3 bases, with 0 bases of the junction left unmatched. The length of the CDR3 is 14 residues. The CDR3 region is CASRTSGSYNEQFF. CDR3 in DNA: TGTGCCAGCAGGACTAGCGGGAGCTACAATGAGCAGTTCTTC.

The table lists this clonotype with a few counts. This chain uses TRBV12-3 or TRBV12-4 with TRBJ1-5, with 7 bases matching TRBD1. V shed 6 bases, J shed 5 bases, and the junction held 7 bases outside the gene matches. This CDR3 has 14 residues. The CDR3 sequence is CASRPSQGYQPQHF. The CDR3 region has the DNA TGTGCCAGCAGACCGTCACAGGGGTATCAGCCCCAGCATTTT.

In its sample, this clonotype was seen many times. The genes are TRBV3-1 and TRBJ2-1, with 10 nucleotides matching TRBD2. This CDR3 spans 17 amino acids. V shed 2 bases, J shed 3 bases, and the junction held 7 bases outside the gene matches. Germline V gene data show CDR1 as LGHDT and CDR2 as YNNKEL (reference sequence). The CDR3 DNA reads as TGTGCCAGCAGCCAAAGGTTCAGCGGGGGGGTCTACAATGAGCAGTTCTTC. It codes for CASSQRFSGGVYNEQFF.

The table lists this clonotype with many counts. The chain employs TRBV7-2 and TRBJ2-3; 9 nucleotides align to TRBD2. The junction had 10 bases not matched to a gene; V was cut back by 5 bases and J by 7 bases. The CDR3 contains 15 residues. Germline values: CDR1 SGHTA, CDR2 FQGNSA. The DNA for the CDR3 is TGTGCCAGCAGCCCTGAGGGCGGGAGGGTGTATACGCAGTATTTT. Translated: CASSPEGGRVYTQYF.

This clonotype was detected many times. DNA of the CDR3: TGTGCCTGGACTTCGGTGGGAGGAGGAAAGACCCAGTACTTC. Its protein is CAWTSVGGGKTQYF. V is TRBV30 and J is TRBJ2-5, with D maybe TRBD2 (6 bases). Germline V gene lookup returns CDR1 GTSNPN and CDR2 SVGIG (reference sequence). V was pared by 4 bases and J by 6 bases, with 18 bases between. There are 14 residues in the CDR3.